The 3 T cell receptor beta chains given below trace back to one sample, sequenced in a study of beta chain features in type 1 diabetes (dated by TCRdb to 2016 to 2019). Study-level results and caveats: A moderate but significant shortening of TCRB CDR3 length was observed in type 1 diabetes patients in all four CD4+ subsets.

Their antigens are not known. The library was produced with the immunoSEQ multiplex PCR assay. All of the isolated RNA was reverse transcribed with the High Capacity cDNA Reverse Transcription Kit, so expressed TCRB transcripts were sequenced. Here the immuneACCESS table is served through TCRdb, limited to in-frame sequences with V and J called. Missing clones are a known gap in these copies; in checked studies unresolved V genes cover under half, and the rest lacks a known reason. Recorded for this sample are roughly 700,000 clones; around 15% of them occurred a single time. Roughly 0.022% of the sample lies in the top ten. Sequenced sample: naive CD4+ T cells from blood. The sample's cell subset or site, from its label and the paper: true naive CD4+ T cells. The receptor set was obtained from a man aged 18 to 29 with type 1 diabetes.

This chain connects TRBV4-1 to TRBJ2-5, with 8 positions matching TRBD2. Trimming removed 4 bases from V and 0 bases from J; junction bases left unmatched: 7. CDR1 is MGHRA, CDR2 YSYEKL, per germline. The CDR3 is 16 residues long. CDR3 sequence: CASSPGSGGHQETQYF. The CDR3 nucleotides are TGCGCCAGCAGCCCAGGGAGCGGGGGCCACCAAGAGACCCAGTACTTC.

The chain links TRBV30 to TRBJ1-4; 7 nucleotides match TRBD1. The CDR3 consists of 15 residues. Germline CDR1 reads GTSNPN; CDR2 reads SVGIG (reference sequence). The junction had 10 bases not matched to a gene; V was cut back by 3 bases and J by 6 bases. The CDR3 region has the DNA TGTGCCTGGAGCCCCGAGGGGGCGGGGTATGAAAAACTGTTTTTT. Protein product: CAWSPEGAGYEKLFF.

A few counts support this clone. The rearrangement links TRBV6-1 to TRBJ1-5, with TRBD1 matching 8 bases. The germline gives CDR1 MNHNS, CDR2 SASEGT. This CDR3 spans 13 amino acids. Germline trimming cut 8 bases from V and 6 bases from J; bases unmatched to any gene: 6. CDR3 in DNA: TGTGCCAGCCGATGGACAGGGAGTCAGCCCCAGCATTTT. Amino acid sequence: CASRWTGSQPQHF.